The rows below give T cell receptor beta chains drawn from one sample of a study of CD8 T cells in Susac syndrome. TCRdb called the immunoSEQ multiplex PCR reads again in MiXCR, with one record for every CDR3 protein. The table shows about 140,000 distinct CDR3 sequences, with 85% to 95% occurring only once. Sample: CD8+ T cells from PBMCs. The receptor source for this set is a human donor in good health. The conserved cysteine and the conserved F or W are not part of the CDR3 here. Fields, in order: V gene, D gene, J gene, CDR3 protein. D genes are given only for firm matches.

TRBV29-1	TRBD1	TRBJ2-1	SVEGQGVNEQF
TRBV7-9	TRBD2	TRBJ2-1	ASSPSGSYSYNEQF
TRBV27	NA	TRBJ1-1	ASSHNVGTEAF
TRBV5-6	TRBD1	TRBJ2-1	ASSLPGPDLRGNEQF
TRBV12-3/TRBV12-4	NA	TRBJ2-3	ASSPGASSTDTQY
TRBV12-3/TRBV12-4	TRBD2	TRBJ2-1	ASSFSGTNNEQF
TRBV28	TRBD1	TRBJ2-5	ASSLGTADQETQY
TRBV5-6	TRBD1	TRBJ1-1	ASSPWTGSTEAF
TRBV6-5	NA	TRBJ2-5	ASSYGPGEETQY
TRBV3-1	NA	TRBJ2-7	ASSQDRVGSPYEQY
TRBV4-2	NA	TRBJ1-2	ASSQGLSYT
TRBV9	NA	TRBJ2-7	ASSVADRDYEQY
TRBV12-3/TRBV12-4	NA	TRBJ2-4	ASSDDTGPLAKNIQY